These 11 T cell receptor beta chains originate from one sample sequenced in a study of a mutant IDH1 vaccine in newly diagnosed glioma. Some clones are missing from TCRdb's copy, which holds only in-frame ones; the method was immunoSEQ multiplex PCR. Found here are about 28,000 clones, 75% to 90% of them singletons; the top ten hold about 3.1%. The time point denotes: week 5, during vaccination. The study gave 300 ug of mutant IDH1 20-mer peptide per vaccine dose, with topical imiquimod. What these receptors recognize is not known. The specimen was peripheral blood mononuclear cells (PBMCs), collected from a glioma patient whose treatment included an IDH1 peptide vaccine. Receptors were obtained from a woman aged 35 to 49 with glioma. Some clones in this sample may be carry-over from other donors' samples.

This clone was seen only once. The chain employs TRBV5-4 and TRBJ2-5; D is unclear. CDR3 length equals 15 residues. V dropped 3 bases and J dropped 5 bases, with 17 bases sitting between them. The V gene's germline CDR1 is SGHNT and CDR2 YYREEE (reference sequence). CDR3 amino acids: CASSSKTPPEETQYF. The CDR3 DNA sequence: TGTGCCAGCAGCTCTAAGACCCCCCCAGAGGAGACCCAGTACTTC.

This clone turned up a few times. The rearrangement links TRBV13 to TRBJ2-7; possibly TRBD1 or TRBD2 for D (7 bases each). Looked up from germline, CDR1 is PRHDT and CDR2 is FYEKMQ (reference sequence). The CDR3 has 14 residues. Trimming stripped 8 bases from V and 3 bases from J, with 17 bases between. Here the CDR3 reads CASYQGGRDYEQYF. DNA of the CDR3: TGTGCCAGCTACCAGGGGGGGAGGGACTACGAGCAGTACTTC.

The chain recombines TRBV20-1 with TRBJ1-4; unclear D gene. This CDR3 comprises 11 residues. The V end was cut by 6 bases, the J end by 4 bases, with 6 bases between. Germline V CDR1 and CDR2: DFQATT, SNEGSKA (reference sequence). CDR3 sequence (DNA): TGCAGTGCCTCGGGTAATGAAAAACTGTTTTTT. Its translation: CSASGNEKLFF.

This chain joins TRBV9 and TRBJ1-2; D remains unclear. The CDR3 extends over 14 amino acids. The ends were cut back, 6 bases at V and 1 base at J, with 13 bases in the middle. Germline V lookup: CDR1 SGDLS, CDR2 YYNGEE. CDR3 residues: CASTQSSDNYGYTF. As DNA, the CDR3 is TGTGCCAGCACCCAGTCCTCAGATAACTATGGCTACACCTTC. Complete variable domain (other parts from reference TRBV9 and TRBJ1-2): DSGVTQTPKHLITATGQRVTLRCSPRSGDLSVYWYQQSLDQGLQFLIQYYNGEERAKGNILERFSAQQFPDLHSELNLSSLELGDSALYFCASTQSSDNYGYTFGSGTRLTVV.

The V call is TRBV6-1, the J call TRBJ2-3, with TRBD2 as a possible D gene (6 bases). The CDR3 sequence is 14 residues long. Trimming stripped 4 bases from V and 6 bases from J, with 14 bases between. The V gene's germline CDR1 is MNHNS and CDR2 SASEGT. CDR3 coding DNA: TGTGCCAGCAGTGTGGGGACTCCTCAGGATACGCAGTATTTT. This translates into CASSVGTPQDTQYF.

In this sample, this clone turned up a few times. The chain combines TRBV25-1 with TRBJ1-2; D is perhaps TRBD1 (6 bases). V gave up 6 bases and J gave up 5 bases, with 13 bases separating them. The CDR3 is 13 amino acids. Germline V gene data show CDR1 as MGHDK and CDR2 as SYGVNS. DNA for the CDR3: TGTGCCAGCAGCCCCAGGGGCTATTATGGCTACACCTTC. The encoded protein is CASSPRGYYGYTF.

This chain connects TRBV27 to TRBJ1-4; TRBD1 agrees at 7 bases. The CDR3 spans 15 residues. Germline values: CDR1 MNHEY, CDR2 SMNVEV (reference sequence). With V trimmed by 4 bases and J by 3 bases, 5 bases remained unmatched. The CDR3 protein is CASSSRQGSNEKLFF. CDR3 coding DNA: TGTGCCAGCAGTTCCCGACAGGGATCTAATGAAAAACTGTTTTTT. Combining the CDR3 with reference TRBV27 and TRBJ1-4 gives the whole variable domain EAQVTQNPRYLITVTGKKLTVTCSQNMNHEYMSWYRQDPGLGLRQIYYSMNVEVTDKGDVPEGYKVSRKEKRNFPLILESPSPNQTSLYFCASSSRQGSNEKLFFGSGTQLSVL.

V gene TRBV9 combines with J gene TRBJ1-2; weak D call: TRBD1 (6 bases). From germline, CDR1 is SGDLS and CDR2 YYNGEE. V was trimmed by 4 bases and J by 3 bases, leaving 7 bases between them. The CDR3 runs to 12 residues. The CDR3 DNA follows: TGTGCCAGCAGCCAGGGGCACTATGGCTACACCTTC. Translating gives CASSQGHYGYTF.

This chain uses TRBV2 with TRBJ2-1; 9 nucleotides agree with TRBD2. Trimming at V came to 1 base and at J to 4 bases, leaving 5 bases not matched to a gene. This CDR3 contains 16 residues. Germline CDR1 SNHLY, CDR2 FYNNEI. The CDR3 nucleotides read TGTGCCAGCAGTGAAGGGAGGCGGGGGGGGTACAATGAGCAGTTCTTC. Protein sequence: CASSEGRRGGYNEQFF.

The rearrangement links TRBV18 to TRBJ2-1; TRBD1 agrees at 10 bases. Germline trimming cut 5 bases from V and 6 bases from J; bases unmatched to any gene: 13. The CDR3 covers 17 residues. CDR1 is KGHSH, CDR2 LQKENI, per germline. DNA of the CDR3: TGTGCCAGCTCATCCAAAGCCGGGACAGGGGCCCCCAATGAGCAGTTCTTC. Its protein is CASSSKAGTGAPNEQFF. The variable domain in full, completed from reference TRBV18 and TRBJ2-1, reads NAGVMQNPRHLVRRRGQEARLRCSPMKGHSHVYWYRQLPEEGLKFMVYLQKENIIDESGMPKERFSAEFPKEGPSILRIQQVVRGDSAAYFCASSSKAGTGAPNEQFFGPGTRLTVL.

The chain joins TRBV28 to TRBJ2-7; 8 bases map to TRBD2. CDR1 is MDHEN, CDR2 SYDVKM, per germline. Unmatched junction bases numbered 2, after V lost 6 bases and J lost 1 base. CDR3 size: 13 residues. The CDR3 loop is CASSLAGSYEQYF. The CDR3 DNA sequence: TGTGCCAGCAGCCTAGCGGGTTCCTACGAGCAGTACTTC.